This T cell receptor beta chain was identified during a study of CD8 T cells in ankylosing spondylitis. This clonotype has a count of ten or more. Its target is unknown. The germline CDR1 and CDR2 sequences are KGHSH and LQKENI. After removal of 1 base from V and 3 bases from J, the junction contained 8 bases not matched to a gene. The CDR3 is 16 residues long. General study points: As reported, disease-linked clones showed significant enrichment in matched ankylosing spondylitis synovial fluid. Blood from ankylosing spondylitis patients appeared to carry a characteristic roughly eight-variant TCR beta motif.

Library preparation for TCR beta used quantitative 5'-RACE with molecular barcodes. TCRdb reanalysed the 5' RACE reads using MiXCR and keeps one entry per CDR3 protein. This sample yields around 39,000 distinct CDR3 sequences, of which around 15% are seen a single time; 32% belongs to the top ten. This TCR came from a male donor with ankylosing spondylitis. The gene calls are TRBV18 and TRBJ2-7; 8 nucleotides align to TRBD2. The specimen was synovial fluid, either unsorted or a sorted T cell fraction (not recorded which). This CDR3 reads CASSPQKGTRFYEQYF. Written as DNA, the CDR3 is TGTGCCAGCTCACCACAGAAGGGGACTAGGTTCTACGAGCAGTACTTC. The full variable domain, with the rest looked up from reference TRBV18 and TRBJ2-7, is NAGVMQNPRHLVRRRGQEARLRCSPMKGHSHVYWYRQLPEEGLKFMVYLQKENIIDESGMPKERFSAEFPKEGPSILRIQQVVRGDSAAYFCASSPQKGTRFYEQYFGPGTRLTVT.